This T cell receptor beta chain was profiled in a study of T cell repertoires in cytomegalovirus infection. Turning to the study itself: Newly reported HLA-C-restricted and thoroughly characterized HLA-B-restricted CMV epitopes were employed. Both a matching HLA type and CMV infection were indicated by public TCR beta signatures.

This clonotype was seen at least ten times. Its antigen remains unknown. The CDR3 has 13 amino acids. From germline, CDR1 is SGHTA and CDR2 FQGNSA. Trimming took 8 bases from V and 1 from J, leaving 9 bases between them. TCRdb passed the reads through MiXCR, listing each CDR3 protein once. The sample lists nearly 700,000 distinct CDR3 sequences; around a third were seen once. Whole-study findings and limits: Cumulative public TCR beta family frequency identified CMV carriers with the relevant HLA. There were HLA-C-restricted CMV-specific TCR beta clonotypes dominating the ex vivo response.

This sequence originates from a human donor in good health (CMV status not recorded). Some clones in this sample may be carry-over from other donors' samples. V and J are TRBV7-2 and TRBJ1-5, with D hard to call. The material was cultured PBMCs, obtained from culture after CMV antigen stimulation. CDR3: CASGVRSNQPQHF. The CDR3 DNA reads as TGTGCCAGCGGGGTCCGGAGCAATCAGCCCCAGCATTTT.